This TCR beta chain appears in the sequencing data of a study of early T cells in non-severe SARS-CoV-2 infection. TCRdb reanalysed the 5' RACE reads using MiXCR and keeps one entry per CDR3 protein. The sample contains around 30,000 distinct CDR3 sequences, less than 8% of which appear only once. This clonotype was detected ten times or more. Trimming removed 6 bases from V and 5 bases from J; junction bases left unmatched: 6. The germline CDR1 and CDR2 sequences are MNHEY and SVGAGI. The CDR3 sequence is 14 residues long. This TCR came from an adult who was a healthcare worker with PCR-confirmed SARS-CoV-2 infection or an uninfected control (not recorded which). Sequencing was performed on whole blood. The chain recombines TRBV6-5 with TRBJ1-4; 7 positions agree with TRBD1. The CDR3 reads CASSPGTANEKLFF. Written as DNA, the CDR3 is TGTGCCAGCAGCCCCGGGACAGCGAATGAAAAACTGTTTTTT.